The rows below give T cell receptor beta chains drawn from one sample of a study of Ad26.COV2.S vaccination and SARS-CoV-2 variants. TCRdb's copy holds only in-frame clones and misses some; the assay was immunoSEQ multiplex PCR. This table has about 680,000 clones, 80% to 90% appearing once. This material consisted of peripheral blood, taken in a trial of Ad26.COV2.S vaccine versus placebo. The receptor source for this set is a person aged 18-60 years who received the Ad26.COV2.S COVID-19 vaccine or a placebo. Both conserved end residues are part of each CDR3. A D gene is named only where the DNA matches it firmly. Some rows have no size entry. The others give once, few or many, or a class for an expanded clone.

size: NA
D: NA
V: TRBV12-3/TRBV12-4
J: TRBJ2-7
DNA: TGTGCCAGCAGTTTACTGGCGACCTACGAGCAGTACTTC
CDR3: CASSLLATYEQYF

size: NA
D: NA
V: TRBV5-4
J: TRBJ1-4
DNA: TGTGCCAGCAGCTGGGGACCTAATGAAAAACTGTTTTTT
CDR3: CASSWGPNEKLFF

size: NA
D: NA
V: TRBV7-2
J: TRBJ2-1
DNA: TGTGCCAGCAGCTTCAGGCCGAGCTCCTACAATGAGCAGTTCTTC
CDR3: CASSFRPSSYNEQFF

size: once
D: TRBD1
V: TRBV19
J: TRBJ2-5
DNA: TGTGCCAGTAGTATAGGCGGACAGGGGGCTTGGGAGACCCAGTACTTC
CDR3: CASSIGGQGAWETQYF

size: few
D: NA
V: TRBV4-3
J: TRBJ1-1
DNA: TGCGCCAGCAGCCAAGTAGGTGCAGGGATGGTCACTGAAGCTTTCTTT
CDR3: CASSQVGAGMVTEAFF

size: NA
D: NA
V: TRBV10-3
J: TRBJ1-3
DNA: TGTGCCATCACGGAAGACATCTCTGGAAACACCATATATTTT
CDR3: CAITEDISGNTIYF

size: NA
D: TRBD2
V: TRBV6-4
J: TRBJ2-3
DNA: TGTGCCAGCAGTGAAACGGGAGGGCCAGATACGCAGTATTTT
CDR3: CASSETGGPDTQYF

size: NA
D: TRBD2
V: TRBV9
J: TRBJ2-1
DNA: TGTGCCAGCAGCGTGGGGGGACTAGCGTTCAATGAGCAGTTCTTC
CDR3: CASSVGGLAFNEQFF

size: NA
D: NA
V: TRBV9
J: TRBJ1-2
DNA: TGTGCCAGCAGCGTAGATGGGGGCTATGGCTACACCTTC
CDR3: CASSVDGGYGYTF

size: NA
D: NA
V: TRBV24-1
J: TRBJ2-1
DNA: TGTGCCACCAGTGATGCAGGGGGGGGTGGAAATGAGCAGTTCTTC
CDR3: CATSDAGGGGNEQFF

size: NA
D: NA
V: TRBV15
J: TRBJ2-1
DNA: TGTGCCACCAGCTCGACGGCTACCTACAATGAGCAGTTCTTC
CDR3: CATSSTATYNEQFF

size: NA
D: NA
V: TRBV7-7
J: TRBJ1-3
DNA: TGTGCTACCTACTCTGGAAACACCATATATTTT
CDR3: CATYSGNTIYF

size: NA
D: TRBD1
V: TRBV6-6
J: TRBJ2-4
DNA: TGTGCCAGCAGCCGAGACAGGGGGCAGGGCATTCAGTACTTC
CDR3: CASSRDRGQGIQYF

size: NA
D: NA
V: TRBV29-1
J: TRBJ2-1
DNA: TGCAGCGTTCGAGGGGGAAGCTCCTACAATGAGCAGTTCTTC
CDR3: CSVRGGSSYNEQFF

size: once
D: NA
V: TRBV19
J: TRBJ1-2
DNA: TGTGCCAGTAGTAGCACCGGGACCGACCTCGCTGGCTACACCTTC
CDR3: CASSSTGTDLAGYTF

size: NA
D: NA
V: TRBV29-1
J: TRBJ2-1
DNA: TGCAGCGTAAAAATGGCAGACAGGGAGGGTATCAATGAGCAGTTCTTC
CDR3: CSVKMADREGINEQFF

size: NA
D: NA
V: TRBV4-3
J: TRBJ1-1
DNA: TGCGCCAGCAGCCCACAGGGGAACACTGAAGCTTTCTTT
CDR3: CASSPQGNTEAFF

size: NA
D: TRBD1
V: TRBV19
J: TRBJ2-3
DNA: TGTGCCATCTCGACAGGGGTCACCACAGATACGCAGTATTTT
CDR3: CAISTGVTTDTQYF

size: once
D: NA
V: TRBV30
J: TRBJ2-7
DNA: TGTGCCTGGAGTGTTCGGGGACCCAGACTTGAGCAGTACTTC
CDR3: CAWSVRGPRLEQYF

size: NA
D: NA
V: TRBV12-3/TRBV12-4
J: TRBJ2-7
DNA: TGTGCCAGCAGTTGGGGAAGATACGAGCAGTACTTC
CDR3: CASSWGRYEQYF

size: NA
D: TRBD2
V: TRBV19
J: TRBJ2-7
DNA: TGTGCCAGTAGTGCCGGGGAGGGGTTTAGCTCCTACGAGCAGTACTTC
CDR3: CASSAGEGFSSYEQYF

size: NA
D: NA
V: TRBV7-2
J: TRBJ2-1
DNA: TGTGCCAGCAGTCGTAGGGGGGGAACCTACAATGAGCAGTTCTTC
CDR3: CASSRRGGTYNEQFF

size: NA
D: TRBD1
V: TRBV7-9
J: TRBJ2-7
DNA: TGTGCCAGCAGCCGGAAAATGACAGGGACCTATATCGAGCAGTACTTC
CDR3: CASSRKMTGTYIEQYF

size: NA
D: NA
V: TRBV6-5
J: TRBJ1-4
DNA: TGTGCCAGCAGCAAAATGGGTAACGGGAATGAAAAACTGTTTTTT
CDR3: CASSKMGNGNEKLFF

size: NA
D: NA
V: TRBV18
J: TRBJ2-7
DNA: TGTGCCAGCTCACCGATCCCCGGGGGACCCTACGAGCAGTACTTC
CDR3: CASSPIPGGPYEQYF

size: NA
D: TRBD1
V: TRBV7-9
J: TRBJ1-2
DNA: TGTGCCAGCAGCTCCCGGGACAGGGGGCCGGACTATGGCTACACCTTC
CDR3: CASSSRDRGPDYGYTF

size: NA
D: TRBD1
V: TRBV5-6
J: TRBJ1-2
DNA: TGTGCCAGCAGCGATACGGGACAGGGGGCCAGAGGCTACACCTTC
CDR3: CASSDTGQGARGYTF

size: NA
D: NA
V: TRBV19
J: TRBJ2-2
DNA: TGTGCCAGTAGTATGGCCGGGGAGCTGTTTTTT
CDR3: CASSMAGELFF

size: NA
D: NA
V: TRBV5-6
J: TRBJ2-1
DNA: TGTGCCAGCATATTCCACAATGAGCAGTTCTTC
CDR3: CASIFHNEQFF

size: few
D: TRBD2
V: TRBV4-3
J: TRBJ2-3
DNA: TGCGCCAGCAGCCTAGCGGGTATTGTAACAGATACGCAGTATTTT
CDR3: CASSLAGIVTDTQYF

size: once
D: NA
V: TRBV18
J: TRBJ2-2
DNA: TGTGCCAGCTCCGCGGGATCGGGGACCGGGGAGCTGTTTTTT
CDR3: CASSAGSGTGELFF

size: NA
D: NA
V: TRBV7-9
J: TRBJ2-7
DNA: TGTGCCAGCAGCTTAGTAGTCAGCCACGAGCAGTACTTC
CDR3: CASSLVVSHEQYF

size: NA
D: NA
V: TRBV30
J: TRBJ2-1
DNA: TGTGCCTGGAGCGGGGGCTCAAGAGAGCAGTTCTTC
CDR3: CAWSGGSREQFF

size: NA
D: TRBD1
V: TRBV18
J: TRBJ2-1
DNA: TGTGCCAGCTCACCAATGGACAGGGGCAATGAGCAGTTCTTC
CDR3: CASSPMDRGNEQFF

size: NA
D: TRBD1
V: TRBV5-6
J: TRBJ1-2
DNA: TGTGCCAGCGGCCGCCGGGAGGGGGCGGGTGGCTACACCTTC
CDR3: CASGRREGAGGYTF

size: NA
D: NA
V: TRBV30
J: TRBJ1-1
DNA: TGTGCCTGGAGTGCCACCCCCCTTACGTGGGCTTTCTTT
CDR3: CAWSATPLTWAFF

size: NA
D: TRBD2
V: TRBV25-1
J: TRBJ2-1
DNA: TGTGCCAGCAGTGCTCCGGGACTAGCGGTTGATGAGCAGTTCTTC
CDR3: CASSAPGLAVDEQFF

size: NA
D: NA
V: TRBV7-2
J: TRBJ2-2
DNA: TGTGCCAGCAGCTTAGGGTGGAGAACCGGGGAGCTGTTTTTT
CDR3: CASSLGWRTGELFF

size: NA
D: NA
V: TRBV3-1/TRBV3-2
J: TRBJ2-3
DNA: TGTGCCAGCAGCCAAGTGAGCACAGATACGCAGTATTTT
CDR3: CASSQVSTDTQYF

size: NA
D: NA
V: TRBV5-1
J: TRBJ2-2
DNA: TGCGCCAGTCAACAGGCACCGAACACCGGGGAGCTGTTTTTT
CDR3: CASQQAPNTGELFF

size: NA
D: TRBD1
V: TRBV7-8
J: TRBJ1-6
DNA: TGTGCCAGCAGCCTCCGGACAGGGGGCGTAAATTCACCCCTCCACTTT
CDR3: CASSLRTGGVNSPLHF

size: once
D: NA
V: TRBV10-1
J: TRBJ2-3
DNA: TGCGCCAGCAGCCTACTAGGGGATACGCAGTATTTT
CDR3: CASSLLGDTQYF

size: NA
D: NA
V: TRBV12-3/TRBV12-4
J: TRBJ1-2
DNA: TGTGCCAGCAGTTTAATAGAATACTATGGCTACACCTTC
CDR3: CASSLIEYYGYTF

size: NA
D: NA
V: TRBV27
J: TRBJ1-1
DNA: TGTGCCAGCAGTTTATCGGTCCCAGGGTTATGGCAAGAGAAGGGCACTGAAGCTTTCTTT
CDR3: CASSLSVPGLWQEKGTEAFF